This entry lists 17 T cell receptor beta chains sequenced from one sample in a study of T cell responses to AZD1222 COVID-19 vaccine. The method was immunoSEQ multiplex PCR; TCRdb's version includes in-frame clones alone and lacks a portion of them. The data hold roughly 100,000 clones, with roughly nine tenths observed a single time. The sample here was peripheral blood, taken on day 0 of AZD1222 vaccination. These receptors were collected from an adult in good health.

The rearrangement links TRBV6-6 to TRBJ2-7, with 11 bases lining up with TRBD2. Germline lookup yields CDR1 MNHNY and CDR2 SVGAGI (reference sequence). This CDR3 comprises 14 residues. Losses at the gene ends were 10 bases for V and 6 bases for J; bases not matched to a gene: 11. The CDR3 is CATRDSGRATEQYF. CDR3 coding DNA: TGTGCCACCAGAGATAGCGGGAGGGCCACCGAGCAGTACTTC.

This sequence joins TRBV6-5 and TRBJ2-2; 10 bases map to TRBD1. CDR3 length: 14 amino acids. The germline V gene encodes CDR1 MNHEY and CDR2 SVGAGI. V lost 4 bases to trimming and J lost 5 bases; unmatched junction nucleotides: 1. CDR3 DNA sequence: TGTGCCAGCAGTTGGACAGGGGGGACCGGGGAGCTGTTTTTT. This gives the protein CASSWTGGTGELFF.

This clone was seen only a few times. The V call is TRBV5-1, the J call TRBJ2-7; 11 bases match TRBD1. CDR1 is SGHRS and CDR2 is YFSETQ in the germline V gene. J was trimmed by 2 bases and V by 2 bases; bases with no gene match: 9. The CDR3 has 17 residues. CDR3 DNA sequence: TGCGCCAGCAGCTTTGGCAAACCGGGACAGGGGGCCTACGAGCAGTACTTC. It translates to CASSFGKPGQGAYEQYF.

This clone has just a few counts. CDR3 coding DNA: TGTGCCAGCAGCTTTGGGGACAGTCCAAACTACGAGCAGTACTTC. Protein sequence: CASSFGDSPNYEQYF. The chain uses TRBV11-3 and TRBJ2-7; 7 positions agree with TRBD1. The CDR3 contains 15 residues. Trimming removed 3 bases from V and 3 bases from J; junction bases left unmatched: 8. CDR1 and CDR2 from the germline V gene are SGHNT and YENEEA.

V usage is TRBV11-3 and J usage is TRBJ2-2; maybe TRBD2 (6 bases). The CDR3 length is 15 residues. Trimming took off 3 bases at V and 0 bases at J, with 8 bases between the two ends. Germline CDR1 reads SGHNT; CDR2 reads YENEEA. CDR3 loop: CASSLSGSNTGELFF. CDR3 bases: TGTGCCAGCAGCTTGAGCGGGTCGAACACCGGGGAGCTGTTTTTT.

V and J are TRBV6-2 or TRBV6-3 and TRBJ2-2, with D tentatively TRBD2 (5 bases). V lost 5 bases to trimming and J lost 7 bases, with 14 bases between them. The V gene's germline CDR1 is MNHEY and CDR2 SVGEGT. This CDR3 is built from 14 residues. Written as DNA, the CDR3 is TGTGCCAGCAGTCGCTACGGGCGGGTCGGGGAGCTGTTTTTT. This sequence encodes CASSRYGRVGELFF.

J is TRBJ1-2 and V is TRBV5-1, with D tentatively TRBD1 (5 bases). V was trimmed by 5 bases and J by 4 bases, leaving 15 bases between them. The CDR3 runs 14 residues. The V gene's germline CDR1 is SGHRS and CDR2 YFSETQ. As DNA, the CDR3 is TGCGCCAGCAGAACTACAGCGCAGGGCTATGGCTACACCTTC. It is translated as CASRTTAQGYGYTF.

The chain is built from TRBV6-6 and TRBJ1-2; a weak D match, TRBD1 (6 bases). The CDR3 contains 16 residues. Germline V gene lookup returns CDR1 MNHNY and CDR2 SVGAGI (reference sequence). Trimming took off 6 bases at V and 1 base at J, with 18 bases between the two ends. The CDR3, as DNA: TGTGCCAGCAGGACTGACAGGCTTACCATTAACTATGGCTACACCTTC. This codes for CASRTDRLTINYGYTF.

The chain joins TRBV19 to TRBJ1-6; 9 bases align to TRBD1. J lost 11 bases, V lost 5 bases, and 7 bases had no gene match. CDR3 length equals 14 residues. Germline loops: CDR1 LNHDA, CDR2 SQIVND (reference sequence). CDR3 DNA: TGTGCCAGTAGTGTCCGGACAGGGGTTACACCCCTCCACTTT. This codes for CASSVRTGVTPLHF.

J is TRBJ2-3 and V is TRBV13, with no clear D. V was clipped by 1 base and J by 0 bases, with 5 bases between them. The CDR3 is 14 amino acids. The germline V gene encodes CDR1 PRHDT and CDR2 FYEKMQ (reference sequence). DNA of the CDR3: TGTGCCAGCAGCTTAGCCCATAGCACAGATACGCAGTATTTT. It codes for CASSLAHSTDTQYF.

The chain carries TRBV7-9 and TRBJ2-7; 12 nucleotides align to TRBD2. The ends lost 1 base at V and 7 bases at J; junction bases unmatched: 8. Germline assignment: CDR1 SEHNR and CDR2 FQNEAQ (reference sequence). CDR3 length equals 16 residues. The CDR3 is CASSLGRLAGAGEQYF. The CDR3 bases are TGTGCCAGCAGCTTAGGTCGACTAGCGGGAGCTGGGGAGCAGTACTTC.

The rearrangement links TRBV30 to TRBJ1-4; D uncertain. There are 12 residues in the CDR3. V dropped 0 bases and J dropped 8 bases, with 7 bases sitting between them. The germline gives CDR1 GTSNPN, CDR2 SVGIG (reference sequence). The DNA of the CDR3 is TGTGCCTGGAGTGTACAGAGCGAAAAACTGTTTTTT. Protein: CAWSVQSEKLFF.

The J gene is TRBJ2-2, the V gene TRBV3-1 (or the pseudogene TRBV3-2); D is unclear. Trimming pared 1 base from V and 7 bases from J, leaving 7 bases between. Germline assignment: CDR1 LGHDT and CDR2 YNNKEL (reference sequence). This CDR3 has 13 amino acids. The chain's CDR3 is CASSQGRLGELFF. In DNA form, the CDR3 reads TGTGCCAGCAGCCAAGGCCGTCTCGGGGAGCTGTTTTTT.

CDR3: CASSLRDRGGNEKLFF. In DNA form, the CDR3 reads TGTGCCAGCAGTTTAAGGGACAGGGGCGGCAATGAAAAACTGTTTTTT. The chain carries TRBV27 and TRBJ1-4, with 10 bases identical to TRBD1. Germline lookup yields CDR1 MNHEY and CDR2 SMNVEV (reference sequence). The CDR3 is made up of 16 amino acids. V lost 2 bases to trimming and J lost 5 bases; unmatched junction nucleotides: 5.

The chain recombines TRBV10-3 with TRBJ2-7; TRBD1 agrees at 9 bases. The CDR3 has 14 amino acids. Unmatched junction bases numbered 5, after V lost 5 bases and J lost 3 bases. Germline CDR1 and CDR2: ENHRY and SYGVKD. CDR3 protein: CAISPAGQGYEQYF. CDR3 nucleotide sequence: TGTGCCATCAGTCCAGCGGGACAGGGCTACGAGCAGTACTTC.

V and J are TRBV4-3 and TRBJ1-2; D remains ambiguous. Trimming shortened V by 0 bases and J by 2 bases, and 10 bases separated the two germline ends. Germline CDR1 is LGHNA and CDR2 is YSLEER. This CDR3 is 15 amino acids long. CDR3 region: CASSQDLGRNYGYTF. The CDR3 DNA sequence: TGCGCCAGCAGCCAAGATCTCGGCAGGAACTATGGCTACACCTTC.

This rearrangement joins TRBV7-7 to TRBJ1-1; perhaps TRBD1 as D (5 bases). V shed 5 bases and J shed 2 bases, with 9 bases lying between them. The germline gives CDR1 SSHAT, CDR2 FNYEAQ (reference sequence). The CDR3 extends over 13 amino acids. CDR3 region: CASSLDSNTEAFF. Written as DNA, the CDR3 is TGTGCCAGCAGCCTTGACAGCAACACTGAAGCTTTCTTT.